The 26 T cell receptor beta chains below all came from one sample that was sequenced in a study of Ad26.COV2.S vaccination and SARS-CoV-2 variants. Treatment indicated: roughly 18 received Ad26.COV2.S at low or high dose, single or two shots; 5 received placebo; per-sample allocation not given. Sampling happened 63 days after the first vaccine or placebo injection. Clones were sequenced by immunoSEQ multiplex PCR, and TCRdb holds only the in-frame ones, with some missing. The table has hundreds of thousands of clones, 65% to 90% seen once. Specimen: peripheral blood, collected in a trial of Ad26.COV2.S vaccine versus placebo. Every receptor here comes from a person aged 18-60 years who received the Ad26.COV2.S COVID-19 vaccine or a placebo.

Only a few counts were recorded for this clone. The genes are TRBV6-6 and TRBJ2-7; 9 bases line up with TRBD2. CDR1 and CDR2 (germline): MNHNY, SVGAGI (reference sequence). The CDR3 is made up of 14 amino acids. Trimming removed 5 bases from V and 0 bases from J; junction bases left unmatched: 2. The CDR3 protein is CASSVAGDSYEQYF. DNA for the CDR3: TGTGCCAGCAGTGTAGCGGGGGACTCCTACGAGCAGTACTTC.

In regard to this clone: The sample holds other DNA sequences that translate to the same CDR3. The rearrangement uses TRBV14 and TRBJ1-1; no definite D call. The V end was cut by 3 bases, the J end by 1 base, with 3 bases between. CDR3 length: 12 amino acids. CDR1 and CDR2 from the germline V gene are SGHDN and FVKESK. The CDR3 reads CASSHRNTEAFF. The CDR3 region has the DNA TGTGCCAGCAGCCACCGGAACACTGAAGCTTTCTTT.

The rearrangement joins TRBV14 to TRBJ2-2, with D unclear. This CDR3 comprises 13 residues. The V end lost 0 bases, the J end lost 5 bases, and 4 bases lay between the germline ends. Germline V gives CDR1 SGHDN, CDR2 FVKESK. This chain's CDR3 is CASSQDRTGELFF. The CDR3, as DNA: TGTGCCAGCAGCCAAGACAGGACCGGGGAGCTGTTTTTT.

The V gene is TRBV4-1, the J gene TRBJ2-2, with TRBD1 matching 8 bases. V was pared by 8 bases and J by 7 bases, with 9 bases of the junction left unmatched. CDR3 length equals 14 residues. CDR1 and CDR2 from the germline V gene are MGHRA and YSYEKL. The CDR3 nucleotides read TGCGCCAGCTTATCCCAGGGGGCAGGCGGGGAGCTGTTTTTT. Its protein product is CASLSQGAGGELFF.

The CDR3 nucleotides read TGTGCCAGCAGTTCCCCGAGGCCAAGCTCTGGAAACACCATATATTTT. Its protein is CASSSPRPSSGNTIYF. This rearrangement joins TRBV6-2 or TRBV6-3 to TRBJ1-3; D is unresolved. Germline values: CDR1 MNHEY, CDR2 SVGEGT. CDR3 length: 16 residues. V lost 4 bases and J 0 bases, leaving 13 bases between the germline ends.

V is TRBV28 and J is TRBJ2-1; weak D call: TRBD2 (7 bases). The germline CDR1 and CDR2 sequences are MDHEN and SYDVKM. This CDR3 region has 14 residues. Trimming shortened V by 6 bases and J by 6 bases, and 15 bases separated the two germline ends. CDR3 protein: CASREAGHANEQFF. The DNA for the CDR3 is TGTGCCAGCAGGGAAGCGGGACACGCCAATGAGCAGTTCTTC.

This chain links TRBV7-8 with TRBJ2-7, with 9 bases fitting TRBD2. This CDR3 has 16 amino acids. Germline V gene data show CDR1 as SGHVS and CDR2 as FQNEAQ. After removal of 1 base from V and 6 bases from J, the junction contained 10 bases not matched to a gene. The CDR3 DNA reads TGTGCCAGCAGCTTAGAGGCGGGACTAGCTCCTTCCGAGCAGTACTTC. This sequence encodes CASSLEAGLAPSEQYF.

The rearrangement joins TRBV2 to TRBJ1-1, with no clear D. The CDR3 spans 14 residues. Trimming pared 5 bases from V and 4 bases from J, leaving 14 bases between. CDR1 is SNHLY, CDR2 FYNNEI, per germline. In DNA, the CDR3 is TGTGCCAGCAGTACCCCGACTAGGGTCACTGAAGCTTTCTTT. This encodes CASSTPTRVTEAFF.

The chain is built from TRBV11-3 and TRBJ2-7; no firm D call. CDR3 size: 12 residues. From germline, CDR1 is SGHNT and CDR2 YENEEA. V dropped 0 bases and J dropped 4 bases, with 4 bases sitting between them. DNA of the CDR3: TGTGCCAGCAGCTTAGACGGTTACGAGCAGTACTTC. This translates into CASSLDGYEQYF.

This chain links TRBV7-9 with TRBJ1-1; the match to TRBD1 covers 11 bases. Germline loops: CDR1 SEHNR, CDR2 FQNEAQ (reference sequence). The CDR3 spans 16 residues. V was clipped by 5 bases and J by 5 bases; unmatched bases: 10. This CDR3 reads CASSLGTGGRLTEAFF. Written as DNA, the CDR3 is TGTGCCAGCAGCCTCGGGACAGGGGGAAGGTTGACTGAAGCTTTCTTT.

The V call is TRBV7-8, the J call TRBJ2-7, with D tentatively TRBD1 or TRBD2 (5 bases each). The CDR3 runs 14 residues. The germline V gene encodes CDR1 SGHVS and CDR2 FQNEAQ. V lost 4 bases to trimming and J lost 1 base, with 11 bases between them. The CDR3, as DNA: TGTGCCAGCAGCTCACTTGGGGGTTCCTACGAGCAGTACTTC. It specifies CASSSLGGSYEQYF.

This clone came up many times. The DNA of the CDR3 is TGTGCCAGCAGTCTCCAGACAGGGGCCCTCGACGAGCAGTACTTC. Amino acids: CASSLQTGALDEQYF. The chain recombines TRBV6-6 with TRBJ2-7, with TRBD1 matching over 8 bases. This CDR3 is built from 15 residues. The germline V gene has CDR1 MNHNY and CDR2 SVGAGI (reference sequence). Unmatched junction bases numbered 11, after V lost 5 bases and J lost 5 bases.

The gene calls are TRBV7-2 and TRBJ2-5; D possibly uses TRBD1 or TRBD2 (5 bases each). Germline V CDR1 and CDR2: SGHTA, FQGNSA. CDR3 length equals 16 residues. The V gene lost 1 base and the J gene lost 1 base, with 13 bases spanning the gap. CDR3 in amino acids: CASSLGGRGSQETQYF. In DNA form, the CDR3 reads TGTGCCAGCAGCTTAGGGGGCCGGGGCAGCCAAGAGACCCAGTACTTC.

The chain is built from TRBV5-4 and TRBJ2-7; 9 bases fit TRBD1. The germline gives CDR1 SGHNT, CDR2 YYREEE (reference sequence). With 9 bases clipped from V and 0 bases from J, the junction kept 4 bases outside the gene matches. The CDR3 sequence is 13 residues long. The CDR3 DNA sequence: TGTGCCACCACAGGGGGCAGCTCCTACGAGCAGTACTTC. Protein product: CATTGGSSYEQYF.

The chain couples TRBV6-5 to TRBJ1-1; D ambiguous. The V gene's germline CDR1 is MNHEY and CDR2 SVGAGI. The V end was cut by 1 base, the J end by 5 bases, with 11 bases between. The CDR3 contains 14 residues. CDR3 nucleotide sequence: TGTGCCAGCAGTTACTTGGAATTGGAGACTGAAGCTTTCTTT. This sequence encodes CASSYLELETEAFF.

The rearrangement joins TRBV2 to TRBJ1-3; 10 bases map to TRBD1. The CDR3 is made up of 14 amino acids. Germline CDR1 reads SNHLY; CDR2 reads FYNNEI. The junction had 2 bases not matched to a gene; V was cut back by 5 bases and J by 4 bases. The CDR3 DNA reads as TGTGCCAGCAGTCGACAGGGGGCAGGAAACACCATATATTTT. It translates to CASSRQGAGNTIYF.

The V gene is TRBV19, the J gene TRBJ1-1, with 11 bases that match TRBD1. J gave up 11 bases and V 7 bases, and 15 bases lay outside the gene matches. This CDR3 has 15 amino acids. In germline, CDR1 is LNHDA, CDR2 SQIVND (reference sequence). The CDR3 reads CASTPTPGTGGRAFF. For the CDR3, the DNA is TGTGCCAGTACCCCAACCCCCGGGACAGGGGGAAGGGCTTTCTTT.

V gene TRBV6-6 combines with J gene TRBJ2-7; TRBD1 matches at 10 bases. From germline, CDR1 is MNHNY and CDR2 SVGAGI (reference sequence). The J segment lost 0 bases and the V segment lost 0 bases, leaving 2 bases of the junction unmatched. The CDR3 length is 16 residues. CDR3 sequence reads: CASSYSGQGNSYEQYF. In DNA, the CDR3 is TGTGCCAGCAGTTACTCGGGACAGGGGAACTCCTACGAGCAGTACTTC.

The rearrangement links TRBV25-1 to TRBJ2-5; D ambiguous. Germline CDR1 MGHDK, CDR2 SYGVNS. The CDR3 is 13 residues long. With 11 bases removed from V and 4 bases from J, the gap between germline ends came to 17 bases. For the CDR3, the DNA is TGTGCCGTCCAGGCCCCTAACCGAGAGACCCAGTACTTC. It is translated as CAVQAPNRETQYF. The full variable domain, its missing parts supplied by reference TRBV25-1 and TRBJ2-5, is EADIYQTPRYLVIGTGKKITLECSQTMGHDKMYWYQQDPGMELHLIHYSYGVNSTEKGDLSSESTVSRIRTEHFPLTLESARPSHTSQYLCAVQAPNRETQYFGPGTRLLVL.

The gene calls are TRBV7-2 and TRBJ2-3, with D hard to call. There are 16 residues in the CDR3. Looked up from germline, CDR1 is SGHTA and CDR2 is FQGNSA. V was cut by 1 base and J by 0 bases, with 11 bases left in between. As DNA, the CDR3 is TGTGCCAGCAGCTTAGGGACCGCCCCTAGCACAGATACGCAGTATTTT. Translation gives CASSLGTAPSTDTQYF.

This chain links TRBV2 with TRBJ2-2; tentative D call: TRBD1 (6 bases). CDR3 length equals 12 residues. Per the germline V gene, CDR1 is SNHLY and CDR2 is FYNNEI. V lost 5 bases and J lost 7, with 8 bases in between. The CDR3 nucleotides read TGTGCCAGCAGTCAGGGGATCGGGGAGCTGTTTTTT. Its protein is CASSQGIGELFF.

J is TRBJ2-7 and V is TRBV27; 7 nucleotides agree with TRBD2. Germline assignment: CDR1 MNHEY and CDR2 SMNVEV (reference sequence). The CDR3 runs to 15 residues. The trim removed 7 bases at V and 2 bases at J, leaving 11 bases unmatched. The CDR3 loop reads CASKISGLGAYEQYF. CDR3 coding DNA: TGTGCCAGCAAGATTAGCGGGCTAGGGGCCTACGAGCAGTACTTC.

V is TRBV9 and J is TRBJ2-2; D possibly matches TRBD1 or TRBD2 (5 bases each). The CDR3 has 17 amino acids. Germline CDR1 reads SGDLS; CDR2 reads YYNGEE. V dropped 1 base and J dropped 2 bases, with 15 bases sitting between them. The CDR3 bases are TGTGCCAGCAGCGTAAGTTTAGGGGACCTAAACACCGGGGAGCTGTTTTTT. It codes for CASSVSLGDLNTGELFF.

This chain joins TRBV4-1 and TRBJ1-2; D not resolved. V gave up 0 bases and J gave up 4 bases, with 15 bases separating them. Germline CDR1 MGHRA, CDR2 YSYEKL. The CDR3 has 16 amino acids. CDR3 region: CASSQDLGKLGYGYTF. CDR3 sequence (DNA): TGCGCCAGCAGCCAAGATTTGGGCAAGTTAGGCTATGGCTACACCTTC.

This clone was seen a single time. The chain recombines TRBV1 with TRBJ2-7; TRBD2 is the table's D call and was not checked against the DNA. TRBV1 has pseudogene status. The CDR3 has 16 amino acids. The CDR3 reads CTSSPRFDSSSYEQYF. CDR3 bases: TGCACCAGCAGCCCTAGATTCGATTCTAGCTCCTACGAGCAGTACTTC.

This clone was detected once. The CDR3 protein is CASSQGDTYEQYF. The DNA of the CDR3 is TGTGCCAGCAGCCAAGGGGACACCTACGAGCAGTACTTC. This rearrangement joins TRBV3-1 (or the pseudogene TRBV3-2) to TRBJ2-7; TRBD1 might be the D (6 bases). Germline lookup yields CDR1 LGHDT and CDR2 YNNKEL (reference sequence). Trimming pared 1 base from V and 2 bases from J, leaving 6 bases between. The CDR3 loop spans 13 amino acids.